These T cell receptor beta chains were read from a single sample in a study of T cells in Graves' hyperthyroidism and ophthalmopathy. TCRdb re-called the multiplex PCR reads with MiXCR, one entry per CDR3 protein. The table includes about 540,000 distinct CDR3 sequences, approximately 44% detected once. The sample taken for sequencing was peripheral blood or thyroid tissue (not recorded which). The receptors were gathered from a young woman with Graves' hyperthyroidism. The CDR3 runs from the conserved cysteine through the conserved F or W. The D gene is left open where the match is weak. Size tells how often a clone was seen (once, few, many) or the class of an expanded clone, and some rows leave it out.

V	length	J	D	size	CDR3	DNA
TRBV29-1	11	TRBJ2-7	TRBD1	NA	CSEGGEYEQYF	TGCAGCGAAGGGGGCGAATACGAGCAGTACTTC
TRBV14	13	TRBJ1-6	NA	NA	CASGGGIDSPLHF	TGTGCCAGTGGTGGGGGGATCGATTCACCCCTCCACTTT
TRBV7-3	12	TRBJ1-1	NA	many	CASGRDNTEAFF	TGTGCCAGCGGGAGGGATAACACTGAAGCTTTCTTT
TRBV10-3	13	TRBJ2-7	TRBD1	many	CAISETRTGGLYF	TGTGCCATCAGTGAGACGAGGACAGGGGGCCTGTACTTC
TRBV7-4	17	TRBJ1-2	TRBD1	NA	CASSPTGAERSLGGYTF	TGTGCCAGCAGCCCCACAGGGGCGGAGAGGAGCCTAGGGGGCTACACCTTC
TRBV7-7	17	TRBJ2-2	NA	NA	CASSSWPKGSYTGELFF	TGTGCTAGCAGCTCATGGCCCAAGGGGTCATACACCGGGGAGCTGTTTTTT
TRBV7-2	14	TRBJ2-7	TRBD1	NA	CASSRGQGRDEQYF	TGTGCCAGCAGCCGGGGACAGGGCCGCGACGAGCAGTACTTC
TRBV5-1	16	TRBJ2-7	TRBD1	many	CASSGASDRGRYEQYF	TGCGCCAGCAGCGGAGCTTCGGACAGGGGTCGCTACGAGCAGTACTTC
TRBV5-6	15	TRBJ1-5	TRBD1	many	CASSLRGTGFQPQHF	TGTGCCAGCAGCCTTCGCGGGACAGGGTTTCAGCCCCAGCATTTT
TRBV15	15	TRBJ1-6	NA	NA	CATSSQDPGLSPLHF	TGTGCCACCAGCAGCCAAGACCCAGGTCTCTCACCCCTCCACTTT
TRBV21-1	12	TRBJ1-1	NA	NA	CASRKQSTEAFF	TGTGCCAGCAGAAAACAGTCCACTGAAGCTTTCTTT
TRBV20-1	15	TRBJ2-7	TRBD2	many	CSGERLAGPNGEQYF	TGCAGTGGCGAGCGGCTAGCGGGACCGAATGGCGAGCAGTACTTC
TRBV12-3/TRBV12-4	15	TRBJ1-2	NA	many	CASSLDSATVSGYTF	TGTGCCAGCAGTTTAGATTCGGCCACCGTGAGTGGCTACACCTTC
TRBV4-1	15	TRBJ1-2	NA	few	CASSQGPLNDYGYTF	TGCGCCAGCAGCCAAGGGCCACTGAACGACTATGGCTACACCTTC
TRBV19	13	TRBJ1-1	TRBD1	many	CASTLRTGTEAFF	TGTGCCAGTACTCTCCGGACAGGCACTGAAGCTTTCTTT
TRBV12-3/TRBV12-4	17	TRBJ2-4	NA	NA	CASSLGTPALAKNIQYF	TGTGCCAGCAGTTTAGGGACACCTGCCTTAGCCAAAAACATTCAGTACTTC
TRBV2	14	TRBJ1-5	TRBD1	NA	CASSYTQGGYNEHF	TGTGCCAGCAGTTACACCCAGGGGGGCTACAATGAGCATTTT